Below are 25 T cell receptor beta chains sequenced from a single sample in a study of identical twins. TCRdb independently ran MiXCR on the 5' RACE reads; one entry per CDR3 protein. The data show about 550,000 distinct CDR3 sequences, with about a fifth seen just once and about 0.5% held by the top ten. This sample also appeared in a second study, on yellow fever vaccine responses in identical twins.

The material sequenced was CD4+ T cells sorted from blood. The source of these receptors is a young woman in good health.

This clonotype was detected a few times. V and J are TRBV7-9 and TRBJ2-5; 8 nucleotides align to TRBD1. Germline values: CDR1 SEHNR, CDR2 FQNEAQ (reference sequence). V lost 1 base, J lost 0 bases, and 4 bases stayed unmatched. This CDR3 has 16 amino acids. The CDR3 bases are TGTGCCAGCAGCTTAGGACAGGGGAACTACCAAGAGACCCAGTACTTC. It specifies CASSLGQGNYQETQYF.

A few counts support this clonotype. The chain employs TRBV28 and TRBJ2-3; D is ambiguous. Germline-derived CDR1 and CDR2 are MDHEN and SYDVKM. The CDR3 covers 14 residues. V was trimmed by 3 bases and J by 1 base, leaving 8 bases between them. CDR3 loop: CASSLLQGTDTQYF. CDR3 coding DNA: TGTGCCAGCAGTTTGCTTCAGGGCACAGATACGCAGTATTTT.

The chain is built from TRBV3-1 and TRBJ2-1; D uncertain. Per the germline V gene, CDR1 is LGHDT and CDR2 is YNNKEL (reference sequence). Trimming shortened V by 5 bases and J by 2 bases, and 13 bases separated the two germline ends. The CDR3 is 15 amino acids. This CDR3 reads CASSLNRATYNEQFF. CDR3 nucleotide sequence: TGTGCCAGCAGCTTAAATAGGGCAACCTACAATGAGCAGTTCTTC.

The gene calls are TRBV11-2 and TRBJ2-1; 12 bases match TRBD2. Germline V gene sequence: CDR1 SGHAT, CDR2 FQNNGV. V gave up 6 bases and J gave up 0 bases; unmatched junction bases: 12. This CDR3 contains 19 residues. The CDR3 DNA reads TGTGCCAGCAGTCTGACTAGCGGGAGCCACCGGAGCTCCTACAATGAGCAGTTCTTC. It specifies CASSLTSGSHRSSYNEQFF.

The chain couples TRBV19 to TRBJ1-6; no definite D call. Germline CDR1 LNHDA, CDR2 SQIVND (reference sequence). The CDR3 totals 12 residues. V lost 1 base and J lost 7, with 2 bases in between. CDR3 in amino acids: CASSIVNSPLHF. The CDR3 DNA reads TGTGCCAGTAGTATAGTGAATTCACCCCTCCACTTT.

The chain joins TRBV7-2 to TRBJ2-3; D is possibly TRBD2 (6 bases). This CDR3 has 15 residues. Trimming took 5 bases from V and 5 from J, leaving 17 bases between them. Germline loops: CDR1 SGHTA, CDR2 FQGNSA. CDR3 nucleotide sequence: TGTGCCAGCAGCCGTTTAGGGACTTCAGTAGATACGCAGTATTTT. This codes for CASSRLGTSVDTQYF.

The chain combines TRBV27 with TRBJ2-7; 7 nucleotides agree with TRBD1. The CDR3 spans 17 residues. The V gene end was trimmed by 2 bases and the J gene end by 8 bases; junction bases not matched to a gene: 18. Germline V gives CDR1 MNHEY, CDR2 SMNVEV (reference sequence). CDR3 sequence reads: CASSLGARTGDYFKQYF. Here the CDR3 DNA reads TGTGCCAGCAGTTTAGGGGCGAGGACAGGAGACTATTTCAAGCAGTACTTC.

The rearrangement uses TRBV5-1 and TRBJ2-5, with TRBD1 matching over 7 bases. The V and J ends lost 0 bases and 4 bases, in that order; junction bases with no gene match: 6. The CDR3 spans 15 residues. Germline CDR1 is SGHRS and CDR2 is YFSETQ. CDR3 sequence reads: CASSLDRAGGETQYF. As DNA, the CDR3 is TGCGCCAGCAGCTTGGATCGGGCAGGGGGAGAGACCCAGTACTTC. Together with reference TRBV5-1 and TRBJ2-5, the CDR3 gives the full variable domain: KAGVTQTPRYLIKTRGQQVTLSCSPISGHRSVSWYQQTPGQGLQFLFEYFSETQRNKGNFPGRFSGRQFSNSRSEMNVSTLELGDSALYLCASSLDRAGGETQYFGPGTRLLVL.

In its sample, this clonotype was seen a few times. This chain joins TRBV12-3 or TRBV12-4 and TRBJ2-5, with D hard to call. This CDR3 is 14 amino acids long. V was cut by 7 bases and J by 0 bases, with 12 bases left in between. The DNA of the CDR3 is TGTGCCAGCAAACAAACAGACTACCAAGAGACCCAGTACTTC. Protein: CASKQTDYQETQYF.

This clonotype has a count of ten or more. The chain employs TRBV12-3 or TRBV12-4 and TRBJ2-7; 7 positions match TRBD2. The junction had 14 bases not matched to a gene; V was cut back by 5 bases and J by 4 bases. The CDR3 contains 16 residues. CDR3 in amino acids: CASSRTSKSLEYEQYF. CDR3 nucleotide sequence: TGTGCCAGCAGTCGGACTAGTAAGTCGTTGGAGTACGAGCAGTACTTC.

The chain carries TRBV20-1 and TRBJ2-1; D perhaps matches TRBD2 (6 bases). Germline assignment: CDR1 DFQATT and CDR2 SNEGSKA (reference sequence). The CDR3 is 16 amino acids. V shed 1 base and J shed 5 bases, with 18 bases lying between them. CDR3: CSARGPLAILNNEQFF. The DNA of the CDR3 is TGCAGTGCTAGAGGCCCACTAGCAATCCTAAACAATGAGCAGTTCTTC.

This clonotype was seen a handful of times. The chain employs TRBV20-1 and TRBJ2-5, with TRBD2 as a possible D gene (6 bases). There are 14 residues in the CDR3. Germline CDR1 reads DFQATT; CDR2 reads SNEGSKA (reference sequence). V lost 3 bases, J lost 1 base, and 12 bases lay in between. The CDR3 here is CSASSPGLQETQYF. The CDR3, as DNA: TGCAGTGCTAGCTCCCCGGGACTCCAAGAGACCCAGTACTTC.

This clonotype turned up a few times. The chain joins TRBV11-2 to TRBJ1-1; the match to TRBD1 covers 10 bases. CDR3 length equals 17 residues. Germline CDR1 is SGHAT and CDR2 is FQNNGV. The trim removed 4 bases at V and 1 base at J, leaving 9 bases unmatched. CDR3 sequence (DNA): TGTGCCAGCAGCTCTAGGACAGGGGGGATGGAGAACACTGAAGCTTTCTTT. Translated: CASSSRTGGMENTEAFF. Full variable domain (remainder filled in from reference TRBV11-2 and TRBJ1-1): EAGVAQSPRYKIIEKRQSVAFWCNPISGHATLYWYQQILGQGPKLLIQFQNNGVVDDSQLPKDRFSAERLKGVDSTLKIQPAKLEDSAVYLCASSSRTGGMENTEAFFGQGTRLTVV.

This rearrangement joins TRBV7-6 to TRBJ2-1; maybe TRBD2 (6 bases). Germline V gene sequence: CDR1 SGHVS, CDR2 FNYEAQ. The CDR3 runs 17 residues. V lost 6 bases and J lost 5, with 23 bases in between. CDR3 loop: CASSLVLAAHFNNEQFF. Written as DNA, the CDR3 is TGTGCCAGCAGTTTGGTACTAGCCGCCCATTTTAACAATGAGCAGTTCTTC.

The chain employs TRBV10-3 and TRBJ2-3; D might be TRBD1 (5 bases). The V and J ends lost 0 bases and 3 bases respectively, with 10 bases between them. The CDR3 contains 15 residues. The germline V gene has CDR1 ENHRY and CDR2 SYGVKD. CDR3 region: CAISESFSGTDTQYF. The CDR3 coding sequence is TGTGCCATCAGTGAGTCGTTTTCAGGGACAGATACGCAGTATTTT.

The chain couples TRBV11-2 to TRBJ2-5; TRBD2 agrees at 15 bases. The CDR3 totals 16 residues. Trimming took 6 bases from V and 4 from J; bases not matched to a gene: 6. Germline V CDR1 and CDR2: SGHAT, FQNNGV. This CDR3 is CASRDPGLAGGETQYF. CDR3 DNA sequence: TGTGCCAGCAGGGACCCGGGACTAGCGGGGGGAGAGACCCAGTACTTC.

This clonotype turned up a few times. The chain combines TRBV9 with TRBJ2-5, with 7 bases identical to TRBD2. V lost 0 bases to trimming and J lost 5 bases; unmatched junction nucleotides: 7. Germline values: CDR1 SGDLS, CDR2 YYNGEE. This CDR3 has 15 residues. The CDR3 DNA reads as TGTGCCAGCAGCGTAGCAGGCGGGAGAGCGGAGACCCAGTACTTC. Translating it yields CASSVAGGRAETQYF. Supplemented by reference TRBV9 and TRBJ2-5, the full variable domain reads DSGVTQTPKHLITATGQRVTLRCSPRSGDLSVYWYQQSLDQGLQFLIQYYNGEERAKGNILERFSAQQFPDLHSELNLSSLELGDSALYFCASSVAGGRAETQYFGPGTRLLVL.

V is TRBV3-1 and J is TRBJ2-5; 11 nucleotides match TRBD2. Looked up from germline, CDR1 is LGHDT and CDR2 is YNNKEL (reference sequence). The V gene end was trimmed by 1 base and the J gene end by 1 base; junction bases not matched to a gene: 8. The CDR3 covers 18 residues. The CDR3 region is CASSQAPGLAAVQETQYF. DNA for the CDR3: TGTGCCAGCAGCCAAGCCCCGGGACTAGCGGCCGTCCAAGAGACCCAGTACTTC.

This clonotype appeared a single time. The chain links TRBV5-4 to TRBJ2-5; D is perhaps TRBD1 or TRBD2 (5 bases each). Trimming took off 4 bases at V and 3 bases at J, with 13 bases between the two ends. Looked up from germline, CDR1 is SGHNT and CDR2 is YYREEE (reference sequence). The CDR3 is 14 residues long. The CDR3 spells CASSVQDFEETQYF. The CDR3 DNA reads as TGTGCCAGCAGCGTACAGGACTTCGAAGAGACCCAGTACTTC.

This clonotype has at least ten counts. The chain has TRBV5-1 and TRBJ2-3, with TRBD2 as a possible D gene (5 bases). The length of the CDR3 is 13 residues. V was pared by 5 bases and J by 4 bases, with 11 bases between. Germline lookup yields CDR1 SGHRS and CDR2 YFSETQ. CDR3 sequence reads: CASRRDKADTQYF. In DNA, the CDR3 is TGCGCCAGCAGGAGGGATAAAGCAGATACGCAGTATTTT.

There are a few counts of this clonotype. This chain uses TRBV28 with TRBJ2-7; 12 bases agree with TRBD2. The trim removed 6 bases at V and 2 bases at J, leaving 5 bases unmatched. The CDR3 totals 15 residues. Germline V CDR1 and CDR2: MDHEN, SYDVKM. This chain's CDR3 is CASRILAGGTYEQYF. CDR3 coding DNA: TGTGCCAGCAGGATCCTAGCGGGAGGGACCTACGAGCAGTACTTC.

The chain recombines TRBV7-2 with TRBJ2-2; 8 positions match TRBD2. The CDR3 contains 16 residues. V shed 5 bases and J 9 bases; nucleotides not matched to a gene: 14. From germline, CDR1 is SGHTA and CDR2 FQGNSA. CDR3 in DNA: TGTGCCAGCAGCCAAGTGGGCGGGGGGAGCCACCGGGAGCTGTTTTTT. Translating it yields CASSQVGGGSHRELFF.

The rearrangement links TRBV20-1 to TRBJ2-1, with TRBD2 as a possible D gene (6 bases). The CDR3 totals 14 residues. V lost 4 bases to trimming and J lost 8 bases, with 18 bases between them. CDR1 is DFQATT, CDR2 SNEGSKA, per germline (reference sequence). The CDR3 nucleotides are TGCAGTGCTACCCGAACGTCCTGGGACTATGAGCAGTTCTTC. It translates to CSATRTSWDYEQFF.

The sample holds one count of this clonotype. The chain has TRBV7-3 and TRBJ2-3; 7 bases fit TRBD2. Germline lookup yields CDR1 SGHTA and CDR2 FQGTGA. The CDR3 is 15 residues long. V lost 5 bases, J lost 4 bases, and 9 bases stayed unmatched. The CDR3 DNA reads as TGTGCCAGCAGCCCCCAGCGGGGTCGGGCAGATACGCAGTATTTT. This translates into CASSPQRGRADTQYF.

This chain uses TRBV5-1 with TRBJ2-1, with 7 bases that match TRBD1. CDR3 length: 15 amino acids. V was clipped by 4 bases and J by 7 bases; unmatched bases: 11. Germline V gene lookup returns CDR1 SGHRS and CDR2 YFSETQ. CDR3 residues: CASSPRGRLWNEQFF. CDR3 in DNA: TGCGCCAGCAGCCCGAGGGGGCGATTGTGGAATGAGCAGTTCTTC.